This TCR beta chain was obtained from a study of Graves' ophthalmopathy and Graves' hyperthyroidism. Study findings and constraints: Most expanded thyroid clonotypes above 0.001 frequency also appeared in blood. The model achieved about 64% sensitivity and over 72% specificity for ophthalmopathy progression.

Of note for this clonotype: Antigen specificity is unknown.

RNA transcripts were the source from which TCR beta CDR3 regions were amplified. The library came from an HTBI-primed first-round RT-PCR and a second-round multiplex PCR. TCRdb used MiXCR to reprocess the multiplex PCR reads, holding one entry per CDR3 protein. The repertoire has about 480,000 distinct CDR3 sequences, under 15% of them found once; the top ten carry approximately 9.8%. With a duration under 3 months, ophthalmopathy in the donors showed moderate-to-severe activity, CAS ≥3 and NOSPECS ≥4. The CDR3 extends over 15 amino acids. Trimming stripped 5 bases from V and 4 bases from J, with 17 bases between.

The source is a woman aged 25-40 years with Graves' ophthalmopathy. The gene calls are TRBV12-3 or TRBV12-4 and TRBJ1-2; TRBD1 might be the D (6 bases). The sample comprised blood. The CDR3 region has the DNA TGTGCCAGCAGTCAACAGGGCCGGAACACCTATGGCTACACCTTC. It yields the protein CASSQQGRNTYGYTF.